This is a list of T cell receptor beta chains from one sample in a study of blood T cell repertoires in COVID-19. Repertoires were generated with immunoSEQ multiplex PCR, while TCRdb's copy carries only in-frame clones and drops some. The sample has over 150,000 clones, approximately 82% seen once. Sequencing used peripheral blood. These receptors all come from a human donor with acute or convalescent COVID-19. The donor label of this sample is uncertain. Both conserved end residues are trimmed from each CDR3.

CDR3: ASSTGTVYPY; V: TRBV6-5; J: TRBJ2-7
CDR3: ASSYYSGTQNTEAF; V: TRBV6-5; J: TRBJ1-1
CDR3: ASSLAYPGFSGNTIY; V: TRBV5-1; J: TRBJ1-3
CDR3: ASSNPGGGEQY; V: TRBV7-2; J: TRBJ2-7
CDR3: ASSNPGQVFYGYT; V: TRBV27; J: TRBJ1-2
CDR3: AISPTSGVTDTQY; V: TRBV10-3; J: TRBJ2-3
CDR3: ASSNRGNQPQH; V: TRBV7-2; J: TRBJ1-5
CDR3: ASSLPLNQPQH; V: TRBV7-9; J: TRBJ1-5
CDR3: ASSGRGSITNTGELF; V: TRBV5-1; J: TRBJ2-2
CDR3: ASSPGLAGGTDTQY; V: TRBV7-9; J: TRBJ2-3
CDR3: ASRLSGTDEQY; V: TRBV14; J: TRBJ2-7
CDR3: ATSRGDSGRAASNEQF; V: TRBV15; J: TRBJ2-1
CDR3: ASSKSGDGPYEQY; V: TRBV21-1; J: TRBJ2-7
CDR3: ASSPQLAGPTDTQY; V: TRBV5-6; J: TRBJ2-3
CDR3: ASSLSQTGTTEAF; V: TRBV7-9; J: TRBJ1-1
CDR3: ASSPQGADQPQH; V: TRBV19; J: TRBJ1-5
CDR3: ASSLPAGGQGGELF; V: TRBV6-5; J: TRBJ2-2
CDR3: ASSERTGNQPQH; V: TRBV2; J: TRBJ1-5
CDR3: ASSITGSSYEQY; V: TRBV19; J: TRBJ2-7
CDR3: ASTQGSSEAF; V: TRBV2; J: TRBJ1-1
CDR3: ASKQGASLSEQY; V: TRBV5-1; J: TRBJ2-7
CDR3: SASSLAVYNEQF; V: TRBV20-1; J: TRBJ2-1
CDR3: ASSLGAAGTQY; V: TRBV12-3/TRBV12-4; J: TRBJ2-5
CDR3: ASSLGQGIYGYT; V: TRBV5-4; J: TRBJ1-2
CDR3: ARNSGYLGETQY; V: TRBV19; J: TRBJ2-5
CDR3: ASSQNMNTEAF; V: TRBV3-1/TRBV3-2; J: TRBJ1-1
CDR3: ASSMRRDPPYEQY; V: TRBV19; J: TRBJ2-7
CDR3: ASSFTGTGANVLT; V: TRBV11-2; J: TRBJ2-6
CDR3: ASTLRQGYNQPQH; V: TRBV6-6; J: TRBJ1-5
CDR3: ASSQGAGGTTGELF; V: TRBV4-3; J: TRBJ2-2
CDR3: ASSLATGYQETQY; V: TRBV11-1; J: TRBJ2-5
CDR3: ASSSRVSEQF; V: TRBV9; J: TRBJ2-1
CDR3: ASSRPGRAQNTIY; V: TRBV3-1/TRBV3-2; J: TRBJ1-3
CDR3: ASSPGLAGMETQY; V: TRBV7-6; J: TRBJ2-5